This entry concerns a single T cell receptor (beta chain). This record belongs to a study of cytomegalovirus exposure and HLA in healthy donors. Trimming cost V 4 bases and J 3 bases, with 11 bases left between them. The CDR3 runs to 14 residues. Germline V lookup: CDR1 SGHRS, CDR2 YFSETQ. Both 60 Vbeta primers and 13 Jbeta primers went into the PCR. Sequencing used immunoSEQ multiplex PCR; TCRdb keeps in-frame clones, though not all of them. The repertoire holds around 100,000 clones, with about 72% as singletons. Sequenced sample: PBMCs. This receptor was taken from a woman in her fifties or sixties in good health and CMV-seropositive. This chain uses TRBV5-1 with TRBJ1-3, with a tentative D call TRBD1 (6 bases). In DNA, the CDR3 is TGCGCCAGCAGCGGGACGGACAGTGGAAACACCATATATTTT. The encoded protein is CASSGTDSGNTIYF. Supplemented by reference TRBV5-1 and TRBJ1-3, the full variable domain reads KAGVTQTPRYLIKTRGQQVTLSCSPISGHRSVSWYQQTPGQGLQFLFEYFSETQRNKGNFPGRFSGRQFSNSRSEMNVSTLELGDSALYLCASSGTDSGNTIYFGEGSWLTVV.